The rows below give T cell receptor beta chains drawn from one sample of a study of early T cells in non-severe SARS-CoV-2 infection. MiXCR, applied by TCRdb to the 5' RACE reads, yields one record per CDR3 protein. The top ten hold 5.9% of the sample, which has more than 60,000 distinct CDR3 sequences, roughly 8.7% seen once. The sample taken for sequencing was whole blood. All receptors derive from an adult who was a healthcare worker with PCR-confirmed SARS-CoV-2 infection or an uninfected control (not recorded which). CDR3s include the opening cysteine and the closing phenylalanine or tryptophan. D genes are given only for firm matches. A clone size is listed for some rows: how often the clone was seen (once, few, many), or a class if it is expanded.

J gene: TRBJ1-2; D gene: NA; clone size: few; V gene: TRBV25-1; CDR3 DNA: TGTGCCAGCAGTGAATGGACGGATTATGGCTACACCTTC; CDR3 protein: CASSEWTDYGYTF
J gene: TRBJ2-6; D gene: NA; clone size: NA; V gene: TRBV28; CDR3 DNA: TGTGCCAGCAGTCGTGGACCCGGGGCCAACGTCCTGACTTTC; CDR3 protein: CASSRGPGANVLTF
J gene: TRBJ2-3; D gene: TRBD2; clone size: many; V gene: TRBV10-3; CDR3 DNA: TGTGCCATCAGTGTGATTAGCGGGGTCAGCACAGATACGCAGTATTTT; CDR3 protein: CAISVISGVSTDTQYF
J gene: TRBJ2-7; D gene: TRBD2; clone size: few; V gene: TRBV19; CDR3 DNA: TGTGCCAGTAGCGAAGGTAGCGGGGCCATCATTTACGAGCAGTACTTC; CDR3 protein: CASSEGSGAIIYEQYF
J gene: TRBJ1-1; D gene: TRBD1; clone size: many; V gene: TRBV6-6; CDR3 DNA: TGTGCCAGCAGTTACCCGCCGGGACAGGGGGTTGGGACTGAAGCTTTCTTT; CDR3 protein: CASSYPPGQGVGTEAFF
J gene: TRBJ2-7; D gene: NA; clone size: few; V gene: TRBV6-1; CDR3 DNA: TGTGCCAGCAGTGTCTCTCGAGGGGGGACCTCCTACGAGCAGTACTTC; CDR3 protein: CASSVSRGGTSYEQYF
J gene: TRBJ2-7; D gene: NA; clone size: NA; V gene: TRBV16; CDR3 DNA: TGTGCCAGCAGCCAAAGTTGGGGGCCCTACGAGCAGTACTTC; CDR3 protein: CASSQSWGPYEQYF
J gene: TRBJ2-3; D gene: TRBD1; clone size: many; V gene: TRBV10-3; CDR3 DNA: TGTGCCACGCAGACAGGGCAGGATACGCAGTATTTT; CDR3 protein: CATQTGQDTQYF
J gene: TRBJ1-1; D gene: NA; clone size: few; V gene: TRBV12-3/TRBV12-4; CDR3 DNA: TGTGCCAGCAGTTATTCGGGGGGGAGGATAGCTTTCTTT; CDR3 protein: CASSYSGGRIAFF
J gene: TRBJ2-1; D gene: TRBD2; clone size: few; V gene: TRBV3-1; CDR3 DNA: TGTGCCAGCAGCCGCGCCCGGGACTACCCCTACAATGAGCAGTTCTTC; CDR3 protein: CASSRARDYPYNEQFF
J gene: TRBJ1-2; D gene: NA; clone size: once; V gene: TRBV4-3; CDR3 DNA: TGCGCCAGCAGCCAAAGTGACAGGTCCTATGGCTACACCTTC; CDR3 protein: CASSQSDRSYGYTF
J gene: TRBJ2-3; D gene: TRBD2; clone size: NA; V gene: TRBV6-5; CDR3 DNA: TGTGCCAGCAGTTACATATTAGCGGGGACCAATACGCAGTATTTT; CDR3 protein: CASSYILAGTNTQYF
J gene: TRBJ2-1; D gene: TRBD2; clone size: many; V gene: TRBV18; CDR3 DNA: TGTGCCAGCTCACCACCCCCTGGCGGGAGAGGCTACAATGAGCAGTTCTTC; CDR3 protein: CASSPPPGGRGYNEQFF
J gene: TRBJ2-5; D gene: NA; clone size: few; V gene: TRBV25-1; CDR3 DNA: TGTGCCAGCAGTGAACCTCAGGGGTCAGAGACCCAGTACTTC; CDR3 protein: CASSEPQGSETQYF
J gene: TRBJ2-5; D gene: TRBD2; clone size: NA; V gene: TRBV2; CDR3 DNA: TGTGCCAGCACTCTTAGCGGGGTCCAAGAGACCCAGTACTTC; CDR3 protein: CASTLSGVQETQYF
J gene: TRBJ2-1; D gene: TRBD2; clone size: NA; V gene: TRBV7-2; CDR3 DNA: TGTGCCAGCAGCTTAGATGTGCTAGCGGGGGCCTACAATGAGCAGTTCTTC; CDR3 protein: CASSLDVLAGAYNEQFF
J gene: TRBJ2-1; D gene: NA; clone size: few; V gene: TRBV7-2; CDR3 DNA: TGTGCCAGCAGCCCCGCCAATAGCGATGAGCAGTTCTTC; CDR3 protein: CASSPANSDEQFF
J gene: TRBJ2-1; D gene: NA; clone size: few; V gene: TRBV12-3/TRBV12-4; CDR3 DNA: TGTGCCAGCAGTCCCCCCCGGAATTGGGTGTACAATGAGCAGTTCTTC; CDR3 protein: CASSPPRNWVYNEQFF
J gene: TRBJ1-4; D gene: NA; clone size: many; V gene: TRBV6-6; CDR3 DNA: TGTGCCAGCAGTTTCGGGACTCCAAACGAAAAACTGTTTTTT; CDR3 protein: CASSFGTPNEKLFF
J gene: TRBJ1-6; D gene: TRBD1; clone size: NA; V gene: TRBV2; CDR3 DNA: TGTGCCAGCAGGGGGACAGAGACTTCTAACCTCCACTTT; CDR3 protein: CASRGTETSNLHF
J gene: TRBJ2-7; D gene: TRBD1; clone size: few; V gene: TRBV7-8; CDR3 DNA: TGTGCCAGCAGCCAGGGGGACAGCCTTTACGAGCAGTACTTC; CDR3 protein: CASSQGDSLYEQYF
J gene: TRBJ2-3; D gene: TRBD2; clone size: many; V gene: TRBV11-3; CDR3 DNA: TGTGCCAGCAGCGCGAGTGTACTAGCGGGGGGGCAGGATACGCAGTATTTT; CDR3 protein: CASSASVLAGGQDTQYF